This T cell receptor beta chain originates from a study of cytomegalovirus exposure and HLA in healthy donors. This CDR3 contains 18 residues. Primers: 60 Vbeta forward and 13 Jbeta reverse. Sequencing used immunoSEQ multiplex PCR; TCRdb keeps in-frame clones, though not all of them. The table has about 280,000 clones, about 90% seen once. This TCR derives from a woman aged 18 to 35 in good health and CMV-seronegative. Sequencing was carried out using PBMCs. The chain recombines TRBV12-1 with TRBJ1-1; TRBD1 is the table's D call, not checked against the DNA. TRBV12-1 is classified as a pseudogene. The CDR3 protein is CASSSGDRGQIRLTEAFF. The CDR3 DNA reads TGTGCCAGCAGCTCCGGGGACAGGGGCCAGATCAGGCTCACTGAAGCTTTCTTT.